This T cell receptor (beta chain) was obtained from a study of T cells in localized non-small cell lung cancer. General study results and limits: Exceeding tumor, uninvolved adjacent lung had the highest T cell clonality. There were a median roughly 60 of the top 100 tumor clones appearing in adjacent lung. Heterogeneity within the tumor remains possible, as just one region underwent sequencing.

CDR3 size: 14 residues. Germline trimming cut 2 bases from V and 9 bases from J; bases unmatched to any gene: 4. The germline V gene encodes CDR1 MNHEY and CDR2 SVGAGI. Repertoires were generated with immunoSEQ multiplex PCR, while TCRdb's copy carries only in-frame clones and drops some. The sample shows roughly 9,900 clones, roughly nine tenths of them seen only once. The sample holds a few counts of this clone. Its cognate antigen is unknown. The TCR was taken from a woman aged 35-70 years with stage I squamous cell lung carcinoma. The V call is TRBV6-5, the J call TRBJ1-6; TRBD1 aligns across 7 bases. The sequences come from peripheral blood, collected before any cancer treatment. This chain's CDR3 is CASSYGQEGSPLHF. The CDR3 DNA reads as TGTGCCAGCAGTTACGGACAGGAGGGTTCACCCCTCCACTTT.